A single sample is the source of the 18 T cell receptor beta chains below, sequenced in a study of beta chain features in type 1 diabetes. No cognate antigen is known for these TCRs. Expressed TCRB transcripts were sequenced, since all the RNA that had been isolated was reverse transcribed. Produced via immunoSEQ multiplex PCR; TCRdb's table is partial and in-frame only. Of roughly 260,000 clones listed, just over 20% are singletons. Study conclusions and caveats: Patients with Type 1 diabetes showed moderately but significantly shorter TCRB CDR3s in all four CD4+ subsets.

The source material was naive CD4+ T cells from blood. The receptors shown here come from a middle-aged woman with type 1 diabetes.

In its sample, this clone was seen a few times. CDR3 loop: CASSFLAGGLNEQFF. As DNA, the CDR3 is TGTGCCAGCAGCTTCCTAGCGGGGGGGCTAAATGAGCAGTTCTTC. The chain is built from TRBV5-6 and TRBJ2-1; 12 bases fit TRBD2. The CDR3 is made up of 15 amino acids. V lost 2 bases to trimming and J lost 7 bases; unmatched junction nucleotides: 4. Germline V gene lookup returns CDR1 SGHDT and CDR2 YYEEEE.

This clone was counted only a few times. The chain uses TRBV27 and TRBJ1-1, with D perhaps TRBD1 (5 bases). Trimming cost V 5 bases and J 4 bases, with 17 bases left between them. The germline gives CDR1 MNHEY, CDR2 SMNVEV (reference sequence). The CDR3 has 15 residues. CDR3 nucleotides: TGTGCCAGCAGTGCCTCCCGAGGCGGGGGCACTGAAGCTTTCTTT. Its protein product is CASSASRGGGTEAFF.

This clone was observed a handful of times. DNA for the CDR3: TGTGCCTCCACGCGCGGGGAGGACCAAGAGACCCAGTACTTC. Residues: CASTRGEDQETQYF. The chain couples TRBV30 to TRBJ2-5; D possibly corresponds to TRBD2 (6 bases). Germline CDR1 reads GTSNPN; CDR2 reads SVGIG (reference sequence). The CDR3 contains 14 residues. The V end was cut by 7 bases, the J end by 0 bases, with 15 bases between. Full variable domain (remainder filled in from reference TRBV30 and TRBJ2-5): SQTIHQWPATLVQPVGSPLSLECTVEGTSNPNLYWYRQAAGRGLQLLFYSVGIGQISSEVPQNLSASRPQDRQFILSSKKLLLSDSGFYLCASTRGEDQETQYFGPGTRLLVL.

The gene calls are TRBV4-2 and TRBJ2-5; the match to TRBD1 covers 12 bases. The CDR3 is made up of 18 amino acids. CDR1 and CDR2 (germline): LGHNA, YNFKEQ. With V trimmed by 3 bases and J by 2 bases, 10 bases remained unmatched. CDR3 nucleotides: TGTGCCAGCAGCCATGACATCCGGGACAGGGGGCATCAAGAGACCCAGTACTTC. This encodes CASSHDIRDRGHQETQYF.

For the CDR3, the DNA is TGCAGCGCACGGAGCGGGGGTGGCACAGATACGCAGTATTTT. This encodes CSARSGGGTDTQYF. This chain links TRBV29-1 with TRBJ2-3; 8 bases align to TRBD2. Germline loops: CDR1 SQVTM, CDR2 ANQGSEA. This CDR3 is 14 amino acids long. V gave up 7 bases and J gave up 1 base; unmatched junction bases: 7.

This sequence joins TRBV28 and TRBJ1-1; D possibly corresponds to TRBD1 (5 bases). Germline lookup yields CDR1 MDHEN and CDR2 SYDVKM. V dropped 7 bases and J dropped 0 bases, with 9 bases sitting between them. This CDR3 is built from 13 residues. Here the CDR3 DNA reads TGTGCCAGCATCCGGGACTTGAACACTGAAGCTTTCTTT. Translating gives CASIRDLNTEAFF. Combining the CDR3 with reference TRBV28 and TRBJ1-1 gives the whole variable domain DVKVTQSSRYLVKRTGEKVFLECVQDMDHENMFWYRQDPGLGLRLIYFSYDVKMKEKGDIPEGYSVSREKKERFSLILESASTNQTSMYLCASIRDLNTEAFFGQGTRLTVV.

In its sample, this clone was seen a few times. The chain couples TRBV9 to TRBJ2-1, with 8 bases lining up with TRBD1. This CDR3 is 17 amino acids long. Germline V gene data show CDR1 as SGDLS and CDR2 as YYNGEE. V shed 4 bases, J shed 0 bases, and the junction held 9 bases outside the gene matches. The CDR3 sequence: CASSTRWTGSSYNEQFF. In nucleotides, the CDR3 is TGTGCCAGCAGCACGCGTTGGACAGGGAGCTCCTACAATGAGCAGTTCTTC.

The chain has TRBV5-6 and TRBJ2-1; possible D gene TRBD2, 6 bases. Germline V lookup: CDR1 SGHDT, CDR2 YYEEEE. The CDR3 sequence is 14 residues long. V was pared by 7 bases and J by 6 bases, with 17 bases between. The CDR3 coding sequence is TGTGCCAGCTACCAGCGGGCCTGGGCCAATGAGCAGTTCTTC. Its protein product is CASYQRAWANEQFF. Complete variable domain (other parts from reference TRBV5-6 and TRBJ2-1): DAGVTQSPTHLIKTRGQQVTLRCSPKSGHDTVSWYQQALGQGPQFIFQYYEEEERQRGNFPDRFSGHQFPNYSSELNVNALLLGDSALYLCASYQRAWANEQFFGPGTRLTVL.

This clone was counted between two and nine times. V gene TRBV7-9 combines with J gene TRBJ1-5; TRBD1 agrees at 8 bases. This CDR3 contains 16 residues. In germline, CDR1 is SEHNR, CDR2 FQNEAQ (reference sequence). V gave up 0 bases and J gave up 9 bases; unmatched junction bases: 10. The CDR3 sequence: CASSLAPGGSSGPQHF. The CDR3 DNA sequence: TGTGCCAGCAGCTTAGCTCCAGGGGGCTCTTCTGGGCCCCAGCATTTT.

This chain uses TRBV11-2 with TRBJ1-5; the D is unclear. The CDR3 consists of 13 residues. The ends were cut back, 5 bases at V and 9 bases at J, with 14 bases in the middle. Per the germline V gene, CDR1 is SGHAT and CDR2 is FQNNGV. In DNA form, the CDR3 reads TGTGCCAGCAGCCCCACCGAACTTCTGCCCCAGCATTTT. It specifies CASSPTELLPQHF.

This clone was seen a single time. The CDR3 coding sequence is TGTGCCAGCTCACCACCAAACAGGGAGAATGAAAAACTGTTTTTT. The encoded protein is CASSPPNRENEKLFF. The chain links TRBV18 to TRBJ1-4; weak D call: TRBD1 (6 bases). CDR1 and CDR2 (germline): KGHSH, LQKENI. Deletions cut 0 bases from V and 5 bases from J, with 10 bases between. The CDR3 contains 15 residues.

This clone turned up a few times. This sequence joins TRBV10-3 and TRBJ2-3; 10 bases are a match to TRBD1. J was trimmed by 8 bases and V by 7 bases; bases with no gene match: 6. The CDR3 loop spans 13 amino acids. The V gene's germline CDR1 is ENHRY and CDR2 SYGVKD. DNA of the CDR3: TGTGCCATCACCGGACAGGGGGAAGGTACGCAGTATTTT. As protein: CAITGQGEGTQYF.

This sequence joins TRBV2 and TRBJ2-4; D gene unclear. This CDR3 contains 12 residues. Trimming pared 5 bases from V and 10 bases from J, leaving 12 bases between. Germline-derived CDR1 and CDR2 are SNHLY and FYNNEI. The CDR3 coding sequence is TGTGCCAGCAGTCGGAACAGCCCTATTCAGTACTTC. This encodes CASSRNSPIQYF.

This clone was observed a few times. This chain joins TRBV6-1 and TRBJ2-5, with 8 bases matching TRBD1. Germline CDR1 is MNHNS and CDR2 is SASEGT. The CDR3 covers 14 residues. V lost 6 bases, J lost 5 bases, and 8 bases stayed unmatched. Here the CDR3 reads CASRPTGVGETQYF. Written as DNA, the CDR3 is TGTGCCAGCAGGCCGACAGGGGTAGGGGAGACCCAGTACTTC.

The chain is built from TRBV18 and TRBJ1-1; unclear D gene. CDR3 size: 12 residues. The V end was cut by 3 bases, the J end by 4 bases, with 6 bases between. Per the germline V gene, CDR1 is KGHSH and CDR2 is LQKENI. The CDR3 sequence is CASSPRSTEAFF. In DNA, the CDR3 is TGTGCCAGCTCACCGAGGAGCACTGAAGCTTTCTTT.

The chain combines TRBV30 with TRBJ2-7; D ambiguous. V shed 1 base and J shed 7 bases, with 11 bases lying between them. This CDR3 is built from 12 residues. CDR1 is GTSNPN and CDR2 is SVGIG in the germline V gene (reference sequence). CDR3 sequence (DNA): TGTGCCTGGAGTGAAGGAGCGCGGGAGCAGTACTTC. It translates to CAWSEGAREQYF. Together with reference TRBV30 and TRBJ2-7, the CDR3 gives the full variable domain: SQTIHQWPATLVQPVGSPLSLECTVEGTSNPNLYWYRQAAGRGLQLLFYSVGIGQISSEVPQNLSASRPQDRQFILSSKKLLLSDSGFYLCAWSEGAREQYFGPGTRLTVT.

J is TRBJ2-7 and V is TRBV18; D gene uncertain. The germline V and J ends were trimmed by 0 bases and 2 bases, with 5 bases remaining between them. Germline-derived CDR1 and CDR2 are KGHSH and LQKENI. The CDR3 is made up of 13 amino acids. Here the CDR3 reads CASSPPAAYEQYF. DNA of the CDR3: TGTGCCAGCTCACCACCGGCGGCCTACGAGCAGTACTTC.

This clone was recorded a few times. This rearrangement joins TRBV27 to TRBJ1-2, with unresolved D. Germline loops: CDR1 MNHEY, CDR2 SMNVEV (reference sequence). CDR3 size: 15 residues. The germline V and J ends were trimmed by 7 bases and 3 bases, with 18 bases remaining between them. The CDR3 DNA follows: TGTGCCAGCACCCAGGACTCAACGCGCGACTATGGCTACACCTTC. Amino acid sequence: CASTQDSTRDYGYTF.